The clone carrying this T cell receptor (beta chain) was recorded a few times. The target antigen is unknown. V lost 4 bases to trimming and J lost 5 bases, with 7 bases between them. This CDR3 region has 11 residues. CDR1 is SGDLS, CDR2 YYNGEE, per germline. The entry originates in a study of cytomegalovirus exposure and HLA in healthy donors. Findings and caveats of the study: Analysis performed later found about 17,000 TCR beta sequences associated with HLA alleles at 0.05 false discovery rate. Researchers reported in a later analysis that a missense DCLRE1C variant was tied to TCR beta V- and J-gene trimming.

The PCR made use of 60 Vbeta and 13 Jbeta primers. Profiling relied on immunoSEQ multiplex PCR, and the TCRdb table lists in-frame clones only, not all of them. Here the sample spans about 110,000 clones, 70% to 85% being singletons. The TCR originated in a human donor in good health. The chain uses TRBV9 and TRBJ2-7; D not certain. The source material was PBMCs. As DNA, the CDR3 is TGTGCCAGCAGCTTAGGAGACGAGCAGTACTTC. This gives the protein CASSLGDEQYF.